This T cell receptor beta chain appears in the sequencing data of a study of T cell responses to AZD1222 COVID-19 vaccine. As for the study in general: Whether given at about 4 or about 12 weeks, second doses were pooled.

Trimming removed 4 bases from V and 4 bases from J; junction bases left unmatched: 7. Germline V CDR1 and CDR2: WSHSY, SAAADI. CDR3 length: 15 residues. The study's findings and limits: A rise in Spike-specific TCR breadth and depth followed two AZD1222 doses. As reported, nearly half of all spike-specific TCRs target variant regions that are unmutated. Females outnumbered males among donors, who were mostly white British; clonal diversity was possibly underestimated.

TCRdb's table, derived via immunoSEQ multiplex PCR, lists solely in-frame clones and lacks some. The sample lists tens of thousands of clones; about 92% were seen once. This clone was detected only once. The antigen remains undetermined. V and J are TRBV10-2 and TRBJ2-5; 9 bases line up with TRBD1. The sample in question was peripheral blood, obtained on day 0 of AZD1222 vaccination. The receptor was isolated from an adult in good health. CDR3 in DNA: TGCGCCAGCAGTGCTACCGGACAGGGGAGAGAGACCCAGTACTTC. The encoded protein is CASSATGQGRETQYF.